The following is a T cell receptor (beta chain) sequence with its context. No antigen is known for it. This CDR3 is 14 amino acids long. Per the germline V gene, CDR1 is SGHDT and CDR2 is YYEEEE. The V gene lost 0 bases and the J gene lost 9 bases, with 10 bases spanning the gap. This sample was included in a study of graft-versus-host responses after intestinal transplantation. On the study more broadly: The study gave all recipients anti-thymocyte globulin induction, then tacrolimus and steroids for roughly 3 years. Overall study findings and caveats: Across patients carrying graft-donor T cell macrochimerism, allografts held high graft-versus-host to host-versus-graft clonal ratios.

The protocol was immunoSEQ multiplex PCR, while the TCRdb copy is restricted to in-frame clones and leaves out a portion. Of 90,000 to 120,000 clones in the sample, 80% to 90% were seen once. Sequencing used unstimulated CD4+ T cells sorted from spleen or lymph node cells, obtained before transplant. This TCR was recovered from a human donor who was the organ donor for an intestinal transplant. V gene TRBV5-6 combines with J gene TRBJ1-6; D possibly corresponds to TRBD1 (6 bases). CDR3 in amino acids: CASSLEGVGSPLHF. As DNA, the CDR3 is TGTGCCAGCAGCTTGGAGGGGGTAGGTTCACCCCTCCACTTT. Looking up the rest from reference TRBV5-6 and TRBJ1-6 gives the full variable domain: DAGVTQSPTHLIKTRGQQVTLRCSPKSGHDTVSWYQQALGQGPQFIFQYYEEEERQRGNFPDRFSGHQFPNYSSELNVNALLLGDSALYLCASSLEGVGSPLHFGNGTRLTVT.